Listed here are 31 T cell receptor beta chains from one sample, sequenced in a study of T-cell reconstitution after alpha-beta-depleted transplantation in children listed by TCRdb under 2016. Libraries were constructed by PCR. These reads were obtained on an Illumina HiSeq 2500. TCR library preparation used molecular barcoding, with unique molecular identifiers applied to normalize quantification of the TCRbeta repertoire. The public reads were reprocessed in TCRdb via fastp at Q25 and MiXCR, keeping in-frame beta chains. Entries are consolidated by CDR3 protein sequence, retaining the most common genes and DNA. The sample table shows 450,000 to 600,000 distinct CDR3 sequences, and roughly 13% are seen once. The ten largest clones capture about 2% of the sample. The sample's treatment or condition label, in plain terms: allogeneic hematopoietic cell transplantation with graft depleted of TCRalphabeta T cells and CD19 B cells.

Source: PBMCs, mostly from graft donor cells, taken 360 days after TCRalphabeta/CD19-depleted stem cell transplant. The receptors shown here come from a male patient between 5 and 17 years old who had a stem cell transplant for acute myeloid leukemia, so the T cells may come from the graft donor.

This clonotype has a count of ten or more. The V call is TRBV28, the J call TRBJ2-1; D is unclear. V was shortened by 3 bases and J by 6 bases, with 6 bases between the two germline ends. Germline CDR1 reads MDHEN; CDR2 reads SYDVKM. The CDR3 loop spans 12 amino acids. CDR3 in amino acids: CASSFSTNEQFF. The CDR3 nucleotides read TGTGCCAGCAGTTTCTCGACCAATGAGCAGTTCTTC. The whole variable domain, filled in from reference TRBV28 and TRBJ2-1, reads DVKVTQSSRYLVKRTGEKVFLECVQDMDHENMFWYRQDPGLGLRLIYFSYDVKMKEKGDIPEGYSVSREKKERFSLILESASTNQTSMYLCASSFSTNEQFFGPGTRLTVL.

This clonotype has a single count. The chain combines TRBV2 with TRBJ1-1; unclear D gene. V lost 11 bases to trimming and J lost 4 bases, with 8 bases between them. In germline, CDR1 is SNHLY, CDR2 FYNNEI. The CDR3 has 10 amino acids. CDR3 sequence (DNA): TGTGCCGGTCTGGGCACTGAAGCTTTCTTT. Translated: CAGLGTEAFF.

A few counts support this clonotype. The chain links TRBV6-2 or TRBV6-3 to TRBJ2-1; D perhaps matches TRBD2 (6 bases). Per germline, CDR1 MNHEY and CDR2 SVGEGT. Trimming removed 2 bases from V and 4 bases from J, with 15 bases in between. The CDR3 is 16 residues long. CDR3 in amino acids: CASSYHAGWGYNEQFF. Written as DNA, the CDR3 is TGTGCCAGCAGTTACCATGCGGGGTGGGGGTACAATGAGCAGTTCTTC.

At least ten counts were recorded for this clonotype. The chain employs TRBV29-1 and TRBJ2-2, with no clear D. This CDR3 is 12 amino acids long. V was pared by 5 bases and J by 4 bases, with 8 bases between. CDR1 and CDR2 from the germline V gene are SQVTM and ANQGSEA. Here the CDR3 reads CSVPGPTGELFF. CDR3 coding DNA: TGCAGCGTTCCCGGACCCACCGGGGAGCTGTTTTTT.

This clonotype was seen more than once but under ten times. The chain links TRBV4-1 to TRBJ2-3; the D is unclear. CDR1 is MGHRA and CDR2 is YSYEKL in the germline V gene. Trimming took 0 bases from V and 6 from J, leaving 10 bases between them. The CDR3 loop spans 14 amino acids. CDR3 DNA sequence: TGCGCCAGCAGCCAAGAACCCGCAAGGGATACGCAGTATTTT. Translating gives CASSQEPARDTQYF.

This clonotype was counted many times. J is TRBJ2-5 and V is TRBV7-8; D tentatively fits TRBD1 or TRBD2 (5 bases each). The CDR3 covers 16 residues. Germline CDR1 SGHVS, CDR2 FQNEAQ. V was trimmed by 0 bases and J by 5 bases, leaving 16 bases between them. CDR3 DNA: TGTGCCAGCAGCTTAGCCAGGGTCCCGGGGCAGGAGACCCAGTACTTC. This translates into CASSLARVPGQETQYF.

This clonotype was detected only a few times. The chain links TRBV10-3 to TRBJ2-7; D is unresolved. CDR3 size: 13 residues. Between the trimmed V and J ends, which lost 4 bases and 7 bases, there was a span of 14 bases. Germline V lookup: CDR1 ENHRY, CDR2 SYGVKD. The CDR3 DNA reads TGTGCCATCAGTGGTGGTCCCAGAGTTGAGCAGTACTTC. Its translation: CAISGGPRVEQYF.

The chain employs TRBV29-1 and TRBJ1-1, with D unresolved. The CDR3 extends over 13 amino acids. V was cut by 3 bases and J by 4 bases, with 12 bases left in between. Per the germline V gene, CDR1 is SQVTM and CDR2 is ANQGSEA. CDR3 in DNA: TGCAGCGTTGAGCCTACCTGGGGCACTGAAGCTTTCTTT. Amino acids: CSVEPTWGTEAFF.

V is TRBV20-1 and J is TRBJ2-6; no definite D call. Germline CDR1 reads DFQATT; CDR2 reads SNEGSKA (reference sequence). With 3 bases removed from V and 4 bases from J, the gap between germline ends came to 10 bases. The CDR3 contains 14 residues. The chain's CDR3 is CSASLPSGANVLTF. CDR3 nucleotides: TGCAGTGCTAGTTTACCGTCCGGGGCCAACGTCCTGACTTTC.

This clonotype has more than one count but fewer than ten. J is TRBJ2-1 and V is TRBV5-1; D is unclear. Trimming left V 4 bases short and J 0 bases short, with 8 bases between. The CDR3 totals 14 residues. The V gene's germline CDR1 is SGHRS and CDR2 YFSETQ. In DNA form, the CDR3 reads TGCGCCAGCAGCGCACGGAGCTCCTACAATGAGCAGTTCTTC. This gives the protein CASSARSSYNEQFF.

The table lists this clonotype with many counts. This chain joins TRBV27 and TRBJ2-1, with TRBD2 matching over 11 bases. Germline trimming cut 1 base from V and 7 bases from J; bases unmatched to any gene: 3. CDR3 length: 15 amino acids. Per the germline V gene, CDR1 is MNHEY and CDR2 is SMNVEV (reference sequence). The CDR3 protein is CASSLYSGRVNEQFF. The CDR3, as DNA: TGTGCCAGCAGTTTATATAGCGGGAGGGTGAATGAGCAGTTCTTC.

This sequence joins TRBV14 and TRBJ1-2; no definite D call. The V end was cut by 1 base, the J end by 2 bases, with 11 bases between. The CDR3 totals 15 residues. Germline-derived CDR1 and CDR2 are SGHDN and FVKESK. CDR3 sequence (DNA): TGTGCCAGCAGCCAAGTCGACATAGCAAACTATGGCTACACCTTC. Its translation: CASSQVDIANYGYTF.

This clonotype turned up a few times. This sequence joins TRBV10-3 and TRBJ1-4; no clear D gene. The CDR3 sequence is 10 residues long. Trimming removed 8 bases from V and 10 bases from J, with 8 bases in between. Germline CDR1 and CDR2: ENHRY and SYGVKD. The CDR3 here is CAIGYGKLFF. The DNA for the CDR3 is TGTGCCATCGGGTACGGAAAACTGTTTTTT.

This clonotype was detected ten times or more. The chain carries TRBV28 and TRBJ2-2, with TRBD1 as a possible D gene (7 bases). Germline loops: CDR1 MDHEN, CDR2 SYDVKM. The V end was cut by 5 bases, the J end by 1 base, with 14 bases between. The CDR3 sequence is 16 residues long. This CDR3 reads CASSPRQGLNTGELFF. In DNA, the CDR3 is TGTGCCAGCAGTCCTCGACAGGGACTGAACACCGGGGAGCTGTTTTTT.

This clonotype occurred many times. This sequence joins TRBV9 and TRBJ2-1, with TRBD2 matching 8 bases. Trimming cost V 6 bases and J 7 bases; bases outside gene matches: 9. This CDR3 is built from 14 residues. Looked up from germline, CDR1 is SGDLS and CDR2 is YYNGEE. This CDR3 reads CASTKTSASNEQFF. CDR3 bases: TGTGCCAGCACCAAGACTAGCGCGAGTAATGAGCAGTTCTTC.

The chain is built from TRBV7-2 and TRBJ2-7; maybe TRBD1 (5 bases). CDR3 length: 15 residues. CDR1 is SGHTA and CDR2 is FQGNSA in the germline V gene. Trimming cost V 2 bases and J 6 bases, with 17 bases left between them. For the CDR3, the DNA is TGTGCCAGCAGCTTATACAGGCAAGAGTCCGTCGAGCAGTACTTC. It specifies CASSLYRQESVEQYF.

Of note for this clonotype: A much larger clonotype is one base distant, so this may be a read error. This chain links TRBV28 with TRBJ1-3; the D is unclear. The CDR3 covers 15 residues. Germline V lookup: CDR1 MDHEN, CDR2 SYDVKM. CDR3 nucleotide sequence: TGTGCCAACAGTCCGCCCCGCGGGCCTGGAAACACCATATATTTT. This gives the protein CANSPPRGPGNTIYF.

The J gene is TRBJ2-3, the V gene TRBV6-2 or TRBV6-3; D unresolved. V lost 6 bases, J lost 4 bases, and 17 bases lay in between. CDR3 length: 15 residues. CDR1 and CDR2 from the germline V gene are MNHEY and SVGEGT. CDR3 region: CASRPAGGPSDTQYF. As DNA, the CDR3 is TGTGCCAGCAGGCCTGCTGGCGGCCCCTCAGATACGCAGTATTTT.

The sample holds a few counts of this clonotype. The gene calls are TRBV23-1 and TRBJ2-6; possible D gene TRBD1, 6 bases. TRBV23-1 carries the ORF label, with uncertain function. The CDR3 contains 18 residues. Trimming stripped 3 bases from V and 2 bases from J, with 17 bases between. CDR3 region: CASSHGTGYSAGANVLTF. The CDR3 DNA is TGCGCCAGCAGTCATGGCACAGGGTATTCAGCTGGGGCCAACGTCCTGACTTTC.

The sample holds many counts of this clonotype. This chain connects TRBV5-1 to TRBJ2-5; D gene unclear. V was clipped by 0 bases and J by 6 bases, with 12 bases between them. The CDR3 is made up of 14 amino acids. CDR1 is SGHRS, CDR2 YFSETQ, per germline. The CDR3 region has the DNA TGCGCCAGCAGCTTGGGAAGGGAACTAAAGACCCAGTACTTC. Protein: CASSLGRELKTQYF. Full variable domain (rest looked up from reference TRBV5-1 and TRBJ2-5): KAGVTQTPRYLIKTRGQQVTLSCSPISGHRSVSWYQQTPGQGLQFLFEYFSETQRNKGNFPGRFSGRQFSNSRSEMNVSTLELGDSALYLCASSLGRELKTQYFGPGTRLLVL.

At least ten counts were recorded for this clonotype. The chain employs TRBV19 and TRBJ2-1, with 8 bases fitting TRBD2. The CDR3 covers 14 residues. Per germline, CDR1 LNHDA and CDR2 SQIVND (reference sequence). J was trimmed by 7 bases and V by 7 bases; bases with no gene match: 9. The CDR3 coding sequence is TGTGCCAGTAATCCTCGGGCTAGCGGGAATGAGCAGTTCTTC. Translated, it gives CASNPRASGNEQFF.

J is TRBJ2-3 and V is TRBV5-1, with a tentative D call TRBD1 (5 bases). Trimming shortened V by 0 bases and J by 2 bases, and 10 bases separated the two germline ends. The length of the CDR3 is 15 residues. Germline CDR1 is SGHRS and CDR2 is YFSETQ. The CDR3 here is CASSLVQGFTDTQYF. The DNA for the CDR3 is TGCGCCAGCAGCTTGGTGCAGGGATTCACAGATACGCAGTATTTT.

This clonotype showed up just a few times. V and J are TRBV21-1 and TRBJ2-7. TRBV21-1 is classified as a pseudogene. The CDR3 runs to 13 residues. As DNA, the CDR3 is TGTGCCAGCGGGCAAACTAGACCCTACGAGCAGTACTTC. Its protein is CASGQTRPYEQYF.

This clonotype was observed at least ten times. The J gene is TRBJ1-1, the V gene TRBV20-1; D is undetermined. V was pared by 5 bases and J by 5 bases, with 12 bases between. This CDR3 is built from 12 residues. Germline V gives CDR1 DFQATT, CDR2 SNEGSKA (reference sequence). CDR3 in DNA: TGCAGTGCTCGACAATTAAAGACTGAAGCTTTCTTT. Translated, it gives CSARQLKTEAFF.

The chain links TRBV11-2 to TRBJ2-1; TRBD2 agrees at 7 bases. The CDR3 has 17 amino acids. CDR1 and CDR2 from the germline V gene are SGHAT and FQNNGV. V trimming: 5 bases; J trimming: 0 bases; junction bases outside the gene matches: 10. CDR3 amino acids: CASSEGLSLSSYNEQFF. The CDR3 nucleotides read TGTGCCAGCAGCGAGGGACTATCGTTGAGCTCCTACAATGAGCAGTTCTTC.

This clonotype occurred many times. The DNA for the CDR3 is TGTGCCAGCAGCCTCGGACTCCAAGAGACCCAGTACTTC. Its protein product is CASSLGLQETQYF. The chain uses TRBV12-3 or TRBV12-4 and TRBJ2-5; D may be TRBD2 (5 bases). V was trimmed by 6 bases and J by 1 base, leaving 9 bases between them. This CDR3 contains 13 residues.

The chain recombines TRBV7-2 with TRBJ2-1; 14 bases agree with TRBD2. The germline CDR1 and CDR2 sequences are SGHTA and FQGNSA. This CDR3 has 15 amino acids. V lost 5 bases to trimming and J lost 8 bases; unmatched junction nucleotides: 5. The CDR3 spells CASSLGLAGEYEQFF. In DNA form, the CDR3 reads TGTGCCAGCAGCCTGGGACTAGCGGGAGAGTATGAGCAGTTCTTC. Full variable domain (outside the CDR3, taken from reference TRBV7-2 and TRBJ2-1): GAGVSQSPSNKVTEKGKDVELRCDPISGHTALYWYRQSLGQGLEFLIYFQGNSAPDKSGLPSDRFSAERTGGSVSTLTIQRTQQEDSAVYLCASSLGLAGEYEQFFGPGTRLTVL.

This clonotype has just a few counts. The chain has TRBV6-1 and TRBJ1-2, with D possibly being TRBD1 (5 bases). Trimming took off 8 bases at V and 5 bases at J, with 15 bases between the two ends. The CDR3 runs to 13 residues. Germline V gene data show CDR1 as MNHNS and CDR2 as SASEGT. CDR3 nucleotide sequence: TGTGCCAGCTGTGCTCCGGGACCTTATGGCTACACCTTC. This encodes CASCAPGPYGYTF.

The genes are TRBV6-1 and TRBJ1-2; D not resolved. Germline CDR1 reads MNHNS; CDR2 reads SASEGT. CDR3 size: 14 residues. V was trimmed by 6 bases and J by 9 bases, leaving 20 bases between them. This CDR3 reads CASSPREGRWSYTF. The CDR3 nucleotides are TGTGCCAGCAGCCCCCGGGAGGGAAGGTGGAGCTACACCTTC.

The CDR3 loop is CASSPTTGAYEQYF. CDR3 in DNA: TGTGCCAGCAGTCCAACGACAGGAGCCTACGAGCAGTACTTC. The chain has TRBV12-3 or TRBV12-4 and TRBJ2-7; possible D gene TRBD1, 6 bases. The CDR3 is 14 amino acids. V was shortened by 5 bases and J by 2 bases, with 13 bases between the two germline ends.

The chain links TRBV6-5 to TRBJ2-1; D possibly matches TRBD1 or TRBD2 (6 bases each). The CDR3 extends over 15 amino acids. Germline V CDR1 and CDR2: MNHEY, SVGAGI. The V end was cut by 6 bases, the J end by 4 bases, with 16 bases between. This CDR3 is CASRPGALGYNEQFF. In DNA, the CDR3 is TGTGCCAGCAGGCCGGGGGCTTTGGGGTACAATGAGCAGTTCTTC.